This T cell receptor (beta chain) was found in a study of control samples from healthy donors and cancer patients. This clone has only one observation. Clones were sequenced by immunoSEQ multiplex PCR, and TCRdb holds only the in-frame ones, with some missing. The sample shows fewer than 500,000 clones, around 90% of them seen only once. Sequencing used PBMCs. This clonotype originated in a man aged 40-49 years with head and neck cancer.

The CDR3 here is CASSVSLAGGVDTQYF. In DNA, the CDR3 is TGTGCCAGCAGTGTTTCTCTAGCGGGAGGAGTAGATACGCAGTATTTT. The chain couples TRBV6-1 to TRBJ2-3, with 11 bases aligning to TRBD2. The ends lost 4 bases at V and 5 bases at J; junction bases unmatched: 8. CDR1 is MNHNS, CDR2 SASEGT, per germline. The CDR3 totals 16 residues.